The TCR beta chain described here comes from a study of shared clonotypes between healthy human individuals. Germline-derived CDR1 and CDR2 are SEHNR and FQNEAQ (reference sequence). The CDR3 loop spans 14 amino acids. Trimming removed 1 base at V and 6 bases at J, with 10 bases between. Sequencing used immunoSEQ multiplex PCR; TCRdb keeps in-frame clones, though not all of them. The table shows 950,000 to 1,100,000 clones, with approximately 80% occurring only once. Each sample came from a Caucasian adult donor living in Nashville, Tennessee. The origin of this receptor is a man between 18 and 35 years old in good health. Some clones in this sample may be carry-over from other donors' samples. This chain uses TRBV7-9 with TRBJ2-4; a weak D match, TRBD1 (5 bases). What was sequenced was memory CD4+ T cells from PBMCs. The subset is: CD45RA-negative fraction. CDR3 in amino acids: CASSLVGVPNIQYF. CDR3 DNA: TGTGCCAGCAGCTTAGTAGGGGTCCCAAACATTCAGTACTTC. Complete variable domain (other parts from reference TRBV7-9 and TRBJ2-4): DTGVSQNPRHKITKRGQNVTFRCDPISEHNRLYWYRQTLGQGPEFLTYFQNEAQLEKSRLLSDRFSAERPKGSFSTLEIQRTEQGDSAMYLCASSLVGVPNIQYFGAGTRLSVL.